These 28 T cell receptor beta chains share one sample of origin, sequenced in a study of blood T cell repertoires in COVID-19. Profiling relied on immunoSEQ multiplex PCR, and the TCRdb table lists in-frame clones only, not all of them. The repertoire holds 70,000 to 95,000 clones, around 90% seen once, with less than 3.5% in the top ten. The sample consisted of peripheral blood. The receptor source for this set is a man aged 45-65 years with COVID-19, enrolled during active disease.

This chain joins TRBV15 and TRBJ2-5, with a possible D match to TRBD2 (6 bases). Germline CDR1 is LNHNV and CDR2 is YYDKDF (reference sequence). V lost 0 bases, J lost 4 bases, and 9 bases lay in between. The CDR3 extends over 14 amino acids. CDR3: CATSRDTGVETQYF. CDR3 bases: TGTGCCACCAGCAGAGATACGGGGGTAGAGACCCAGTACTTC.

This clone was seen a few times. The chain carries TRBV30 and TRBJ2-3; 9 nucleotides agree with TRBD2. There are 14 residues in the CDR3. Per the germline V gene, CDR1 is GTSNPN and CDR2 is SVGIG (reference sequence). V gave up 2 bases and J gave up 7 bases; unmatched junction bases: 7. CDR3 DNA sequence: TGTGCCTGGAGTACCGCGGGGGGGCGGCATACGCAGTATTTT. This translates into CAWSTAGGRHTQYF. Drawing the rest from reference TRBV30 and TRBJ2-3, the complete variable domain is SQTIHQWPATLVQPVGSPLSLECTVEGTSNPNLYWYRQAAGRGLQLLFYSVGIGQISSEVPQNLSASRPQDRQFILSSKKLLLSDSGFYLCAWSTAGGRHTQYFGPGTRLTVL.

The chain employs TRBV9 and TRBJ2-5, with unresolved D. V was shortened by 0 bases and J by 5 bases, with 5 bases between the two germline ends. The CDR3 extends over 12 amino acids. Germline CDR1 SGDLS, CDR2 YYNGEE. The CDR3 coding sequence is TGTGCCAGCAGCGTAGGAGGTGAGACCCAGTACTTC. As protein: CASSVGGETQYF.

This clone was observed at least ten times. The chain joins TRBV7-8 to TRBJ1-5; 9 positions match TRBD1. The CDR3 is made up of 14 amino acids. The V gene end was trimmed by 5 bases and the J gene end by 4 bases; junction bases not matched to a gene: 3. CDR1 is SGHVS and CDR2 is FQNEAQ in the germline V gene. CDR3 protein: CASSLTGGNQPQHF. The CDR3 DNA follows: TGTGCCAGCAGCCTGACAGGGGGGAATCAGCCCCAGCATTTT.

J is TRBJ2-1 and V is TRBV7-6; 8 bases map to TRBD1. This CDR3 region has 15 residues. V dropped 4 bases and J dropped 5; count of bases not matched to a gene: 7. CDR1 and CDR2 (germline): SGHVS, FNYEAQ. The CDR3 spells CASSSQRQGNNEQFF. CDR3 sequence (DNA): TGTGCCAGCAGCTCCCAGCGACAGGGGAACAATGAGCAGTTCTTC.

The genes are TRBV21-1 and TRBJ2-1; the table's D call, TRBD1, was not checked against the DNA. TRBV21-1 is recorded as a pseudogene. The CDR3 is 13 residues long. CDR3 coding DNA: TGTGCGAACGTCAGGTTCTCCTACAATGAGCAGTTCTTC. It is translated as CANVRFSYNEQFF.

The J gene is TRBJ2-1, the V gene TRBV5-1; tentative D call: TRBD2 (7 bases). This CDR3 has 14 residues. Germline lookup yields CDR1 SGHRS and CDR2 YFSETQ. Trimming pared 0 bases from V and 6 bases from J, leaving 10 bases between. CDR3 amino acids: CASSLAGGLNEQFF. Here the CDR3 DNA reads TGCGCCAGCAGCTTGGCCGGGGGGCTCAATGAGCAGTTCTTC.

CDR3 bases: TGCAGCGTTGCGACAGGGCTCATCACAGATACGCAGTATTTT. It encodes CSVATGLITDTQYF. The V call is TRBV29-1, the J call TRBJ2-3; 7 positions match TRBD1. In germline, CDR1 is SQVTM, CDR2 ANQGSEA. The CDR3 is 14 residues long. Trimming removed 4 bases from V and 2 bases from J; junction bases left unmatched: 6.

The chain has TRBV25-1 and TRBJ1-1; TRBD1 might be the D (5 bases). The germline V gene encodes CDR1 MGHDK and CDR2 SYGVNS. The CDR3 extends over 13 amino acids. The ends were cut back, 6 bases at V and 3 bases at J, with 11 bases in the middle. The CDR3 DNA sequence: TGTGCCAGCAGGACAGAATGGTACACTGAAGCTTTCTTT. Its translation is CASRTEWYTEAFF.

The chain couples TRBV4-1 to TRBJ1-1, with D perhaps TRBD1 (5 bases). The CDR3 spans 15 residues. Trimming cost V 1 base and J 1 base, with 10 bases left between them. Per the germline V gene, CDR1 is MGHRA and CDR2 is YSYEKL. In DNA form, the CDR3 reads TGCGCCAGCAGCCAAGCGGTAGGACAGAACACTGAAGCTTTCTTT. Residues: CASSQAVGQNTEAFF.

The chain employs TRBV18 and TRBJ1-4; D call uncertain. The ends were cut back, 2 bases at V and 4 bases at J, with 8 bases in the middle. This CDR3 has 14 residues. Germline CDR1 and CDR2: KGHSH and LQKENI. The DNA of the CDR3 is TGTGCCAGCTCACCAGCGCGTTTTAATGAAAAACTGTTTTTT. This sequence encodes CASSPARFNEKLFF.

The chain combines TRBV28 with TRBJ2-5, with a weak D call TRBD1 (6 bases). CDR1 and CDR2 from the germline V gene are MDHEN and SYDVKM. This CDR3 has 15 amino acids. Trimming pared 2 bases from V and 4 bases from J, leaving 14 bases between. CDR3 loop: CASSLIAGARETQYF. Written as DNA, the CDR3 is TGTGCCAGCAGTTTAATCGCAGGGGCCAGAGAGACCCAGTACTTC.

This chain links TRBV3-1 (or the pseudogene TRBV3-2) with TRBJ1-2; D might be TRBD1 (5 bases). The germline CDR1 and CDR2 sequences are LGHDT and YNNKEL (reference sequence). V was clipped by 0 bases and J by 0 bases, with 11 bases between them. This CDR3 spans 16 amino acids. The CDR3 spells CASSQDLQGTNYGYTF. CDR3 in DNA: TGTGCCAGCAGCCAAGATTTGCAGGGCACTAACTATGGCTACACCTTC.

The chain recombines TRBV4-1 with TRBJ1-5, with 8 bases that match TRBD1. V trimming: 0 bases; J trimming: 6 bases; junction bases outside the gene matches: 1. Germline lookup yields CDR1 MGHRA and CDR2 YSYEKL. The length of the CDR3 is 14 residues. This CDR3 reads CASSQEQGGQPQHF. The DNA of the CDR3 is TGCGCCAGCAGCCAAGAACAGGGGGGTCAGCCCCAGCATTTT.

The genes are TRBV5-5 and TRBJ2-7, with 7 positions matching TRBD1. The CDR3 runs 16 residues. From germline, CDR1 is SGHKS and CDR2 YYEKEE (reference sequence). Trimming removed 5 bases from V and 3 bases from J; junction bases left unmatched: 14. This CDR3 reads CASRYTPTGASYEQYF. The CDR3 DNA reads as TGTGCCAGCAGGTACACCCCCACAGGGGCCAGCTACGAGCAGTACTTC.

This clone was seen once. The CDR3 sequence: CASSLEGELSSYNSPLHF. CDR3 DNA sequence: TGCGCCAGCAGCTTGGAGGGGGAACTGAGCTCCTATAATTCACCCCTCCACTTT. This chain links TRBV5-1 with TRBJ1-6; tentatively, D is TRBD1 (6 bases). The CDR3 sequence is 18 residues long. Germline CDR1 SGHRS, CDR2 YFSETQ. V lost 0 bases and J lost 0, with 13 bases in between.

The CDR3 is CASGRHGADTQYF. The CDR3 DNA sequence: TGTGCCAGCGGGCGGCACGGGGCAGATACGCAGTATTTT. The chain joins TRBV6-5 to TRBJ2-3; D possibly corresponds to TRBD2 (5 bases). The CDR3 spans 13 residues. The germline gives CDR1 MNHEY, CDR2 SVGAGI. V shed 8 bases and J shed 4 bases, with 13 bases lying between them.

The rearrangement joins TRBV19 to TRBJ1-5; 7 bases are shared with TRBD1. Unmatched junction bases numbered 6, after V lost 6 bases and J lost 4 bases. This CDR3 region has 14 residues. Germline loops: CDR1 LNHDA, CDR2 SQIVND (reference sequence). CDR3 region: CASRTGIRNQPQHF. CDR3 sequence (DNA): TGTGCCAGTAGGACAGGGATCCGAAATCAGCCCCAGCATTTT.

This clone was found once. The J gene is TRBJ1-4, the V gene TRBV4-2; 7 nucleotides agree with TRBD1. CDR3 length: 15 residues. V shed 4 bases and J 5 bases; nucleotides not matched to a gene: 7. Germline CDR1 and CDR2: LGHNA and YNFKEQ. The CDR3 region has the DNA TGTGCCAGCAGCCTATCGGACAGGCGGAATGAAAAACTGTTTTTT. Translation gives CASSLSDRRNEKLFF.

This clone was detected only once. The V call is TRBV29-1, the J call TRBJ1-6; D possibly corresponds to TRBD1 (5 bases). CDR1 SQVTM and CDR2 ANQGSEA come from the germline V gene. V was clipped by 8 bases and J by 7 bases, with 15 bases between them. The CDR3 spans 13 residues. In DNA, the CDR3 is TGCAGCATTACCGTGGGGGGGAATTCACCCCTCCACTTT. The encoded protein is CSITVGGNSPLHF.

The count of this clone is one. This rearrangement joins TRBV12-3 or TRBV12-4 to TRBJ2-1; D gene unclear. This CDR3 has 12 residues. V was clipped by 3 bases and J by 4 bases, with 4 bases between them. The chain's CDR3 is CASSLEYNEQFF. CDR3 bases: TGTGCCAGCAGTTTGGAGTACAATGAGCAGTTCTTC.

The rearrangement uses TRBV10-3 and TRBJ1-2; TRBD1 matches 8 bases. Trimming cost V 6 bases and J 5 bases; bases outside gene matches: 5. Germline CDR1 reads ENHRY; CDR2 reads SYGVKD. The CDR3 totals 13 residues. Here the CDR3 DNA reads TGTGCCATCAGACCGGGACAGGTGTATGGCTACACCTTC. Amino acids: CAIRPGQVYGYTF.

The genes are TRBV5-4 and TRBJ1-2; a possible D gene is TRBD1 (6 bases). This CDR3 spans 13 amino acids. Trimming removed 1 base from V and 4 bases from J, with 8 bases in between. CDR1 SGHNT and CDR2 YYREEE come from the germline V gene (reference sequence). CDR3 region: CASSLNRVYGYTF. The CDR3 DNA sequence: TGTGCCAGCAGCTTGAACAGGGTCTATGGCTACACCTTC. The variable domain in full, with the rest retrieved from reference TRBV5-4 and TRBJ1-2, is ETGVTQSPTHLIKTRGQQVTLRCSSQSGHNTVSWYQQALGQGPQFIFQYYREEENGRGNFPPRFSGLQFPNYSSELNVNALELDDSALYLCASSLNRVYGYTFGSGTRLTVV.

The genes are TRBV7-2 and TRBJ2-4; D remains ambiguous. Germline V gene data show CDR1 as SGHTA and CDR2 as FQGNSA. The CDR3 has 13 amino acids. Trimming removed 3 bases at V and 5 bases at J, with 8 bases between. This CDR3 reads CASSFRIENIQYF. The CDR3 DNA reads as TGTGCCAGCAGCTTTCGTATCGAAAACATTCAGTACTTC.

The chain employs TRBV27 and TRBJ1-1; D is ambiguous. Germline CDR1 reads MNHEY; CDR2 reads SMNVEV (reference sequence). Between the trimmed V and J ends, which lost 2 bases and 1 base, there was a span of 5 bases. The CDR3 has 13 amino acids. The CDR3 DNA reads as TGTGCCAGCAGTTTAAACAGGAACACTGAAGCTTTCTTT. Translated, it gives CASSLNRNTEAFF.

The V gene is TRBV21-1, the J gene TRBJ1-1. TRBV21-1 is a pseudogene segment. This CDR3 contains 15 residues. CDR3 DNA sequence: TGTGCCAGCAGCAAAGTGCCCACGGGGAACACTGAAGCTTTCTTT. Protein: CASSKVPTGNTEAFF.

The V call is TRBV2, the J call TRBJ1-5; weak D call: TRBD1 (6 bases). Germline loops: CDR1 SNHLY, CDR2 FYNNEI. V lost 0 bases and J 6 bases, leaving 12 bases between the germline ends. This CDR3 has 15 residues. This chain's CDR3 is CASSEAGGGGQPQHF. CDR3 coding DNA: TGTGCCAGCAGTGAAGCGGGAGGGGGAGGTCAGCCCCAGCATTTT.

This chain connects TRBV5-1 to TRBJ1-4; D call uncertain. There are 15 residues in the CDR3. The germline CDR1 and CDR2 sequences are SGHRS and YFSETQ. Deletions cut 4 bases from V and 3 bases from J, with 13 bases between. CDR3 coding DNA: TGCGCCAGCAGCCAGGACGGGGTAGCTAATGAAAAACTGTTTTTT. This codes for CASSQDGVANEKLFF.